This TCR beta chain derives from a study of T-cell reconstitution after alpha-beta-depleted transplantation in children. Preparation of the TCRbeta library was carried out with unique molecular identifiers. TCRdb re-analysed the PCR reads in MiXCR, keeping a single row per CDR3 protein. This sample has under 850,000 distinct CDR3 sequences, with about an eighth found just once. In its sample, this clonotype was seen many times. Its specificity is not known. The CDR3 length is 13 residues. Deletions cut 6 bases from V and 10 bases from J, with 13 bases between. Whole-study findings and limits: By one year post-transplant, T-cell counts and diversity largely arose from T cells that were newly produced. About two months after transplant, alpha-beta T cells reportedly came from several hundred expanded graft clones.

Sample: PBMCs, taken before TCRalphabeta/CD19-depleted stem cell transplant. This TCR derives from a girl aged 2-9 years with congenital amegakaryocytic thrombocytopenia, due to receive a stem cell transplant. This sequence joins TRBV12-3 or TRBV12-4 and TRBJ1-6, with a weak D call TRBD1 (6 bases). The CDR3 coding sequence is TGTGCCAGCAGCGACTTAGGGGGATCACCCCTCCACTTT. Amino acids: CASSDLGGSPLHF.